This TCR beta chain stems from a study of post-analysis software for immune sequencing data. Prepared TCR beta cDNA libraries contained unique molecular identifiers. One entry per CDR3 protein results from TCRdb running MiXCR on the PCR reads. Among hundreds of thousands of distinct CDR3 sequences listed, about 40% were seen once. Sequenced material: blood. The receptor was isolated from a girl aged 5-17 years with multiple sclerosis.

The chain's CDR3 is CSARDKGGTANTGELFF. CDR3 DNA: TGCAGTGCTAGAGATAAGGGGGGGACAGCAAACACCGGGGAGCTGTTTTTT. V usage is TRBV20-1 and J usage is TRBJ2-2, with D possibly being TRBD1 or TRBD2 (7 bases each). Germline-derived CDR1 and CDR2 are DFQATT and SNEGSKA (reference sequence). With 0 bases removed from V and 2 bases from J, the gap between germline ends came to 16 bases. CDR3 length: 17 residues.